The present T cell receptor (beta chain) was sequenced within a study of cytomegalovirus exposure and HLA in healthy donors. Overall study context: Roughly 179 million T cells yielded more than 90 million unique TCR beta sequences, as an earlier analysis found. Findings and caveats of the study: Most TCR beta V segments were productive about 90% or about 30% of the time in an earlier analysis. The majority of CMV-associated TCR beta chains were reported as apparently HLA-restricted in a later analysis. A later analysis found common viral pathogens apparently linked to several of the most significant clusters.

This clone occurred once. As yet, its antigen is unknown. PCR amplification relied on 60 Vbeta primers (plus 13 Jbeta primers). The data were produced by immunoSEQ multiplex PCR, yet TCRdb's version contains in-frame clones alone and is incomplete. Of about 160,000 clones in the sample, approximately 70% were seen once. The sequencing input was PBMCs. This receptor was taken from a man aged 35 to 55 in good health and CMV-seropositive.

The CDR3 DNA is TGTGCCAGCAGTGATGTGGGGGCCCGAAAAAACATTCAGTACTTC. Translated: CASSDVGARKNIQYF. V gene TRBV25-1 combines with J gene TRBJ2-4; D might be TRBD1 (6 bases). From germline, CDR1 is MGHDK and CDR2 SYGVNS. The CDR3 totals 15 residues. V shed 3 bases and J shed 4 bases, with 13 bases lying between them.